This T cell receptor (beta chain) was identified during a study of beta chain features in type 1 diabetes (dated by TCRdb to 2016 to 2019). A note on the overall study: Mean age, gender distribution, total cell number and subset yield were not different between patients and healthy donors. A total of roughly 98,000,000 sorted cells were examined across all samples, and RNA yield correlated strongly with the number of cells per subset. In the study, recently diagnosed type 1 diabetes patients and matched healthy donors were compared on the TCRB repertoires of their sorted circulating CD4+ T cell subsets. Naive and central memory subsets were obtained from all 30 or so donors, but regulatory and stem cell-like memory subsets were isolated from only 8 patients and roughly eight healthy donors.

Concerning this clone: There is no known antigen for this receptor. No quality values exist for individual bases; no much larger clone is one base distant.

A single peripheral blood draw of roughly 0.11 L on average was collected from each donor into heparinised tubes. Naive, central memory, regulatory and stem cell-like memory CD4+ T cells were sorted on a BD FACSAria II using a panel including CD45RO, CCR7, CD25, CD127, CD95 and CD27. A purity above 98% was achieved for all sorted populations. PBMCs were isolated immediately by Lymphoprep density gradient centrifugation and stained directly without culture. So that batch effects would be minimized, each experiment stained and sorted samples in pairs, pairing one healthy donor with one patient. From cysteine to phenylalanine, the CDR3 is 16 amino acids long. The kept DNA is CDR3 alone, 48 bases in frame from the first base. Trimming leaves V shorter by 0 bases and J shorter by 6 bases, with the junction holding 7 bases beyond the gene matches. As encoded in the germline V gene, CDR1 is SGHTA while CDR2 is FQGNSA.

Here is what the overall study found, with its caveats: Patients with type 1 diabetes made fewer insertions and deleted more nucleotides at VDJ recombination sites, implying thymic rearrangement abnormalities. The naive, central memory and regulatory TCRB repertoires appeared to resemble one another more closely among patients than among healthy donors. Because small numbers of individuals were included in the HLA sub-analyses, any influence of HLA type on TCRB rearrangement was left unresolved. Type 1 diabetes patients showed a moderate but significant shortening of TCRB CDR3 length in all four CD4+ subsets. PCR might favor shorter templates, but patient and control samples were amplified and corrected together, so any skew would affect both groups equally. Because cDNA was sequenced instead of genomic DNA, activated cells with high expression could be over-represented, although the groups did not differ in activation or CD3 levels.

The entire isolated RNA was reverse transcribed using the High Capacity cDNA Reverse Transcription Kit, and thus expressed TCRB transcripts were sequenced. Survey-depth immunoSEQ sequencing was performed on stem cell-like memory T cell samples, with an average of roughly 1 million total reads per sample. Sorted cells were lysed in RLT buffer, and RNA was extracted using DNase-treated RNeasy Micro or Mini kits according to cell number. To prevent cross-contamination, every cell subset was processed on its own, while patient and healthy donor samples were processed together. The immunoSEQ multiplex PCR was used to amplify TCRB sequences from cDNA, generating 87-bp fragments that spanned the CDR3 region. Amplicons were sequenced on the Illumina HiSeq platform. Concerning the study's data processing: PCR bias was computationally corrected using synthetic template baselines, reads within Hamming distance 2 were collapsed, and singletons that could not be merged were discarded. By aligning reads against IMGT, V, D and J genes, CDR3 length, and insertions or deletions at six rearrangement sites were assigned. Clonotype counts were normalized to sorted cell number within each subset before computing true diversity and Gini coefficients with the tcR R package. The overlap coefficient, calculated on TCRB nucleotide sequences, was used to measure repertoire sharing. TCRdb provides this immuneACCESS table in a form limited to in-frame rearrangements. Some clones are lacking; in checked studies, under half of them reflect an unresolved V gene, and why the rest are absent is not known. From that table come the V and J calls and clone size; the DNA was used to work out D and trimming. In this sample the table shows 15,000 or so clones, 43% of which occur a single time. The biggest ten clones account for about 0.57% of the sample.

Sequenced material: stem cell memory CD4+ T cells from blood. This sample's cell subset or site label indicates: stem cell-like memory CD4+ T cells. The chain uses TRBV7-2 and TRBJ2-3, and 9 junction bases match TRBD2. This sequence was found in a woman between 40 and 50 years old in good health. At the DNA level, the sequence is TGTGCCAGCAGCTTAGCGGGACTAGCTGTGTTGGATACGCAGTATTTT. Translated, this gives CASSLAGLAVLDTQYF.